This entry lists 15 T cell receptor beta chains sequenced from one sample in a study of blood T cell repertoires in COVID-19. TCRdb keeps only in-frame clones here, not all; method: immunoSEQ multiplex PCR. The repertoire holds hundreds of thousands of clones, 70% to 90% seen once, with roughly 8.5% in the top ten. The sequencing input was PBMCs or T cells enriched from blood (not recorded which). All receptors derive from an older woman who had recovered from COVID-19.

This chain uses TRBV2 with TRBJ2-5, with 10 bases fitting TRBD2. Germline CDR1 and CDR2: SNHLY and FYNNEI. Germline trimming cut 4 bases from V and 4 bases from J; bases unmatched to any gene: 6. The CDR3 consists of 15 residues. CDR3 sequence (DNA): TGTGCCAGCAGTGGAACTAGCGGGGTGACAGAGACCCAGTACTTC. Protein: CASSGTSGVTETQYF.

V is TRBV2 and J is TRBJ1-2; weak D call: TRBD1 (6 bases). Trimming took off 7 bases at V and 0 bases at J, with 15 bases between the two ends. There are 15 residues in the CDR3. Germline V gene data show CDR1 as SNHLY and CDR2 as FYNNEI. Here the CDR3 DNA reads TGTGCCAGCACCCCAGGACAGCAAGCTAACTATGGCTACACCTTC. It translates to CASTPGQQANYGYTF.

J is TRBJ1-3 and V is TRBV11-3, with TRBD1 matching 7 bases. The CDR3 extends over 16 amino acids. Germline trimming cut 5 bases from V and 4 bases from J; bases unmatched to any gene: 11. Looked up from germline, CDR1 is SGHNT and CDR2 is YENEEA. CDR3: CASSQRATGPGNTIYF. The CDR3 region has the DNA TGTGCCAGCAGCCAAAGGGCGACAGGGCCGGGAAACACCATATATTTT. The full variable domain, in which reference TRBV11-3 and TRBJ1-3 provide the parts outside the CDR3, is EAGVVQSPRYKIIEKKQPVAFWCNPISGHNTLYWYLQNLGQGPELLIRYENEEAVDDSQLPKDRFSAERLKGVDSTLKIQPAELGDSAVYLCASSQRATGPGNTIYFGEGSWLTVV.

The chain links TRBV5-1 to TRBJ2-1, with no clear D. There are 18 residues in the CDR3. V was cut by 0 bases and J by 3 bases, with 19 bases left in between. Per the germline V gene, CDR1 is SGHRS and CDR2 is YFSETQ. CDR3 sequence reads: CASSLVASTPFNYNEQFF. The DNA for the CDR3 is TGCGCCAGCAGCTTGGTGGCCTCAACCCCTTTCAACTACAATGAGCAGTTCTTC.

The chain carries TRBV2 and TRBJ1-5; 7 nucleotides match TRBD1. This CDR3 has 15 amino acids. V gave up 8 bases and J gave up 2 bases; unmatched junction bases: 9. From germline, CDR1 is SNHLY and CDR2 FYNNEI. The CDR3 region has the DNA TGTGCCAGCCGAGAGGAGGGGGCGCGCAATCAGCCCCAGCATTTT. Translation: CASREEGARNQPQHF.

The rearrangement uses TRBV24-1 and TRBJ1-5; 9 nucleotides match TRBD1. Germline V lookup: CDR1 KGHDR, CDR2 SFDVKD. CDR3 size: 14 residues. V lost 4 bases, J lost 4 bases, and 1 base stayed unmatched. CDR3 bases: TGTGCCACCAGTGAGGGACAGGGTAATCAGCCCCAGCATTTT. It is translated as CATSEGQGNQPQHF.

This chain links TRBV19 with TRBJ2-4, with TRBD2 identical over 7 bases. The CDR3 consists of 15 residues. Germline V gene data show CDR1 as LNHDA and CDR2 as SQIVND (reference sequence). V shed 6 bases and J 4 bases; nucleotides not matched to a gene: 9. This CDR3 reads CASSQGGGGKNIQYF. CDR3 nucleotide sequence: TGTGCCAGTAGCCAAGGCGGGGGAGGAAAAAACATTCAGTACTTC.

The rearrangement links TRBV27 to TRBJ2-6; D is possibly TRBD2 (5 bases). V dropped 6 bases and J dropped 0 bases, with 12 bases sitting between them. CDR3 size: 16 residues. Per the germline V gene, CDR1 is MNHEY and CDR2 is SMNVEV (reference sequence). The CDR3 loop reads CASSQGLISGANVLTF. CDR3 bases: TGTGCCAGCAGCCAAGGACTGATCTCTGGGGCCAACGTCCTGACTTTC.

The V gene is TRBV5-6, the J gene TRBJ2-7, with D hard to call. The CDR3 runs to 15 residues. Germline V lookup: CDR1 SGHDT, CDR2 YYEEEE. V shed 0 bases and J shed 2 bases, with 12 bases lying between them. In DNA form, the CDR3 reads TGTGCCAGCAGCTTGGGACTCGGCACTACCTACGAGCAGTACGTC. Translated, it gives CASSLGLGTTYEQYV.

The chain links TRBV2 to TRBJ2-2; D may be TRBD2 (6 bases). The V end lost 1 base, the J end lost 7 bases, and 16 bases lay between the germline ends. CDR1 and CDR2 from the germline V gene are SNHLY and FYNNEI. The CDR3 has 16 residues. This chain's CDR3 is CASSEGASWRVGELFF. CDR3 bases: TGTGCCAGCAGTGAAGGGGCTTCCTGGAGGGTCGGGGAGCTGTTTTTT.

This sequence joins TRBV5-1 and TRBJ2-1, with 7 bases lining up with TRBD1. This CDR3 has 15 amino acids. Trimming at V came to 0 bases and at J to 8 bases, leaving 8 bases not matched to a gene. Germline loops: CDR1 SGHRS, CDR2 YFSETQ. For the CDR3, the DNA is TGCGCCAGCAGCTTGGAGGGGGCCCCTCGAGATGAGCAGTTCTTC. Its translation: CASSLEGAPRDEQFF.

CDR3 bases: TGTGCCAGCAGCCAAGTCCGGACCGGGGAGCTGTTTTTT. Its protein is CASSQVRTGELFF. The chain joins TRBV3-1 (or the pseudogene TRBV3-2) to TRBJ2-2; no firm D call. Germline CDR1 LGHDT, CDR2 YNNKEL (reference sequence). Trimming removed 1 base from V and 5 bases from J, with 5 bases in between. The CDR3 has 13 residues.

The chain uses TRBV6-2 or TRBV6-3 and TRBJ2-3; a possible D gene is TRBD2 (5 bases). Germline V gene data show CDR1 as MNHEY and CDR2 as SVGEGT. The germline V and J ends were trimmed by 2 bases and 2 bases, with 14 bases remaining between them. There are 16 residues in the CDR3. The CDR3 sequence is CASSYPPTGYTDTQYF. DNA for the CDR3: TGTGCCAGCAGTTACCCGCCAACGGGGTACACAGATACGCAGTATTTT.

This clone came up a few times. The chain joins TRBV18 to TRBJ1-2; tentative D call: TRBD1 (5 bases). With 4 bases removed from V and 0 bases from J, the gap between germline ends came to 21 bases. The CDR3 extends over 18 amino acids. The germline CDR1 and CDR2 sequences are KGHSH and LQKENI. The CDR3, as DNA: TGTGCCAGCTCACTAAAAGAAGGCAGGGCCGGTTCTAACTATGGCTACACCTTC. This codes for CASSLKEGRAGSNYGYTF.

The CDR3 region has the DNA TGCGCCAGCAGCCCTAAGCCGGTAACAGATACGCAGTATTTT. Amino acids: CASSPKPVTDTQYF. The chain carries TRBV5-1 and TRBJ2-3; D gene ambiguous. The CDR3 contains 14 residues. V was cut by 4 bases and J by 3 bases, with 12 bases left in between. Germline V gives CDR1 SGHRS, CDR2 YFSETQ. Variable domain in full (rest from reference TRBV5-1 and TRBJ2-3): KAGVTQTPRYLIKTRGQQVTLSCSPISGHRSVSWYQQTPGQGLQFLFEYFSETQRNKGNFPGRFSGRQFSNSRSEMNVSTLELGDSALYLCASSPKPVTDTQYFGPGTRLTVL.